A single sample gave rise to the 21 T cell receptor beta chains below, sequenced in a study of vaccination and CD4 T cells after COVID-19 (dated 2022 in TCRdb). The library was produced with PCR. Sequencing used an Illumina iSeq 100. DNA from cultured CD4+ T cells underwent TCR sequencing with the Oncomine TCR Beta short-read assay at the Johns Hopkins FTIC core. TCRdb handled the public reads itself, with Q25 trimming in fastp and clone calling in MiXCR, and kept productive beta chains. Merged by CDR3 protein, the rows form single entries marked with the most common genes and DNA. The sample data list over 20,000 distinct CDR3 sequences, and 30% of these were observed just once. Approximately 3% of the sample lies in the top ten. These receptors' targets are unknown. The time point label on this specimen signifies: late sampling 161 to 241 days after vaccination in three convalescent patients. The treatment or condition label here, explained by the study, means: approximately nine-day PBMC culture with coronavirus spike peptide pools or control peptides (ViraFEST assay).

The specimen comprised CD4+ T cells from blood, cultured in vitro, sampled about 7 months after SARS-CoV-2 vaccination. These TCRs come from a human donor who had recovered from COVID-19.

The V and J genes are TRBV19 and TRBJ2-7; D is possibly TRBD2 (7 bases). This CDR3 has 16 residues. Deletions cut 5 bases from V and 0 bases from J, with 17 bases between. Germline-derived CDR1 and CDR2 are LNHDA and SQIVND (reference sequence). The CDR3 here is CASSSVGGGRSYEQYF. DNA for the CDR3: TGTGCCAGTAGTTCCGTTGGCGGGGGCCGCTCCTACGAGCAGTACTTC. Complete variable domain (other parts from reference TRBV19 and TRBJ2-7): DGGITQSPKYLFRKEGQNVTLSCEQNLNHDAMYWYRQDPGQGLRLIYYSQIVNDFQKGDIAEGYSVSREKKESFPLTVTSAQKNPTAFYLCASSSVGGGRSYEQYFGPGTRLTVT.

CDR3 residues: CTSSQDIPQGSGADTQYF. The CDR3 DNA sequence: TGCACCAGCAGCCAAGATATCCCCCAGGGGAGTGGAGCAGATACGCAGTATTTT. J is TRBJ2-3 and V is TRBV1; TRBD1 was called by the table and not checked on the DNA. TRBV1 is recorded as a pseudogene. This CDR3 has 18 residues.

The chain has TRBV20-1 and TRBJ1-1; TRBD1 matches 10 bases. The J segment lost 5 bases and the V segment lost 3 bases, leaving 12 bases of the junction unmatched. Germline V lookup: CDR1 DFQATT, CDR2 SNEGSKA (reference sequence). The length of the CDR3 is 16 residues. The CDR3 loop is CSASGFLTGGLTEAFF. CDR3 nucleotide sequence: TGCAGTGCTAGTGGGTTCCTGACAGGGGGCCTGACTGAAGCTTTCTTT.

This rearrangement joins TRBV29-1 to TRBJ2-1; D may be TRBD2 (5 bases). CDR1 and CDR2 (germline): SQVTM, ANQGSEA. The ends were cut back, 5 bases at V and 5 bases at J, with 13 bases in the middle. The length of the CDR3 is 13 residues. CDR3 protein: CSVQLARNNEQFF. CDR3 bases: TGCAGCGTTCAGTTAGCGAGAAACAATGAGCAGTTCTTC.

This clonotype has only a few counts. V is TRBV15 and J is TRBJ2-5; D is unresolved. This CDR3 is 13 amino acids long. CDR1 is LNHNV, CDR2 YYDKDF, per germline (reference sequence). V was trimmed by 0 bases and J by 4 bases, leaving 6 bases between them. This CDR3 is CATSRDLLETQYF. CDR3 DNA: TGTGCCACCAGCAGAGACCTCTTAGAGACCCAGTACTTC.

The V call is TRBV2, the J call TRBJ2-7, with D possibly matching TRBD2 (5 bases). The ends were cut back, 6 bases at V and 6 bases at J, with 18 bases in the middle. The CDR3 runs to 14 residues. CDR1 SNHLY and CDR2 FYNNEI come from the germline V gene. Here the CDR3 reads CASSPGVPPGEQYF. The CDR3 region has the DNA TGTGCCAGCAGCCCCGGGGTCCCACCGGGCGAGCAGTACTTC.

This chain joins TRBV20-1 and TRBJ2-1, with TRBD1 matching over 9 bases. The CDR3 consists of 15 residues. Germline values: CDR1 DFQATT, CDR2 SNEGSKA (reference sequence). Germline trimming cut 3 bases from V and 5 bases from J; bases unmatched to any gene: 8. Here the CDR3 reads CSASRGTGPNNEQFF. Here the CDR3 DNA reads TGCAGTGCTAGTAGAGGGACAGGGCCCAACAATGAGCAGTTCTTC.

This clonotype came up a few times. The chain joins TRBV2 to TRBJ2-7, with TRBD2 matching 9 bases. The V segment lost 3 bases and the J segment 3 bases; nucleotides outside the gene matches: 6. Looked up from germline, CDR1 is SNHLY and CDR2 is FYNNEI. CDR3 length equals 15 residues. The CDR3 DNA is TGTGCCAGCAGTGACCATGGGACTAGCCGCTACGAGCAGTACTTC. Encoded protein: CASSDHGTSRYEQYF.

The chain uses TRBV27 and TRBJ2-1, with TRBD2 identical over 7 bases. Looked up from germline, CDR1 is MNHEY and CDR2 is SMNVEV (reference sequence). The CDR3 consists of 14 residues. The V segment lost 6 bases and the J segment 4 bases; nucleotides outside the gene matches: 6. The CDR3 nucleotides are TGTGCCAGCAGGTCCAGCGGGGCATACAATGAGCAGTTCTTC. This codes for CASRSSGAYNEQFF.

This chain links TRBV15 with TRBJ2-7; a possible D gene is TRBD1 (5 bases). This CDR3 has 13 residues. V lost 11 bases and J lost 2, with 16 bases in between. The V gene's germline CDR1 is LNHNV and CDR2 YYDKDF (reference sequence). CDR3 DNA: TGTGCCGCAGGGAACCCATCCACCTACGAGCAGTACTTC. Translated: CAAGNPSTYEQYF.

This clonotype was recorded once. The J gene is TRBJ1-5, the V gene TRBV19; TRBD1 might be the D (6 bases). V lost 5 bases, J lost 4 bases, and 15 bases lay in between. Germline CDR1 LNHDA, CDR2 SQIVND (reference sequence). There are 15 residues in the CDR3. The CDR3 loop is CASSFLQGGNQPQHF. The CDR3 nucleotides read TGTGCCAGTAGTTTCTTACAAGGGGGGAATCAGCCCCAGCATTTT. The whole variable domain, remainder taken from reference TRBV19 and TRBJ1-5, is DGGITQSPKYLFRKEGQNVTLSCEQNLNHDAMYWYRQDPGQGLRLIYYSQIVNDFQKGDIAEGYSVSREKKESFPLTVTSAQKNPTAFYLCASSFLQGGNQPQHFGDGTRLSIL.

The V gene is TRBV30, the J gene TRBJ2-5; D is perhaps TRBD1 (5 bases). V lost 2 bases and J 5 bases, leaving 6 bases between the germline ends. Germline CDR1 reads GTSNPN; CDR2 reads SVGIG (reference sequence). This CDR3 is built from 11 residues. CDR3 DNA sequence: TGTGCCTGGAGTAGGGGTGAGACCCAGTACTTC. This encodes CAWSRGETQYF.

CDR3 protein: CASGTGRSYEQYF. CDR3 sequence (DNA): TGTGCCAGTGGGACAGGGCGATCCTACGAGCAGTACTTC. V usage is TRBV6-1 and J usage is TRBJ2-7; 9 nucleotides match TRBD1. Per the germline V gene, CDR1 is MNHNS and CDR2 is SASEGT. The CDR3 is made up of 13 amino acids. V lost 9 bases to trimming and J lost 1 base; unmatched junction nucleotides: 4.

To note about this clonotype: An end of the junction differs from the germline gene, which may be a read error. V is TRBV18 and J is TRBJ2-7, with 9 bases that match TRBD1. This CDR3 comprises 16 residues. In germline, CDR1 is KGHSH, CDR2 LQKENI. CDR3 sequence (DNA): TGCGCCAGCAGCCAAGATCAGGGGACAGGGCGGTACGAGCAGTACTTC. Translating gives CASSQDQGTGRYEQYF.

This chain joins TRBV14 and TRBJ2-1; D possibly corresponds to TRBD2 (5 bases). CDR1 and CDR2 from the germline V gene are SGHDN and FVKESK. Trimming cost V 4 bases and J 0 bases, with 7 bases left between them. CDR3 length: 14 amino acids. CDR3 loop: CASSPGNSYNEQFF. CDR3 DNA: TGTGCCAGCAGCCCCGGGAACTCCTACAATGAGCAGTTCTTC.

The J gene is TRBJ2-5, the V gene TRBV7-9, with 9 bases lining up with TRBD1. V shed 0 bases, J shed 1 base, and the junction held 0 bases outside the gene matches. Germline CDR1 SEHNR, CDR2 FQNEAQ (reference sequence). The CDR3 has 15 amino acids. The CDR3 DNA sequence: TGTGCCAGCAGCTTAGCGGGACAGGGCCAAGAGACCCAGTACTTC. Protein product: CASSLAGQGQETQYF.

The chain links TRBV20-1 to TRBJ2-5; 8 bases are a match to TRBD1. Germline CDR1 and CDR2: DFQATT and SNEGSKA (reference sequence). Losses at the gene ends were 5 bases for V and 4 bases for J; bases not matched to a gene: 9. The CDR3 extends over 14 amino acids. The CDR3 sequence is CSAGQGASLETQYF. The DNA of the CDR3 is TGCAGTGCTGGGCAGGGGGCTTCCCTAGAGACCCAGTACTTC.

CDR3 protein: CASSLESPVKVPETQYF. The CDR3 DNA is TGTGCCAGCAGCTTGGAATCCCCCGTGAAAGTCCCGGAGACCCAGTACTTC. The chain links TRBV5-5 to TRBJ2-5; the D is unclear. The CDR3 runs to 17 residues. Germline CDR1 SGHKS, CDR2 YYEKEE (reference sequence). Between the trimmed V and J ends, which lost 0 bases and 5 bases, there was a span of 20 bases.

Written as DNA, the CDR3 is TGTGCCACCAGTGGTCATTCGGATACGCAGTATTTT. Encoded protein: CATSGHSDTQYF. The chain uses TRBV24-1 and TRBJ2-3; no firm D call. The CDR3 is 12 residues long. Trimming stripped 5 bases from V and 6 bases from J, with 8 bases between. Germline V gene sequence: CDR1 KGHDR, CDR2 SFDVKD.

This clonotype has a handful of counts. CDR3 in amino acids: CSARGTLNQPQHF. The CDR3 nucleotides read TGCAGTGCTAGGGGGACACTGAATCAGCCCCAGCATTTT. The chain combines TRBV20-1 with TRBJ1-5, with D possibly being TRBD1 (6 bases). Germline V gene lookup returns CDR1 DFQATT and CDR2 SNEGSKA (reference sequence). The CDR3 has 13 amino acids. V lost 3 bases to trimming and J lost 4 bases, with 10 bases between them.

The gene calls are TRBV5-1 and TRBJ2-5; D uncertain. Trimming removed 1 base from V and 5 bases from J, with 9 bases in between. The CDR3 is made up of 13 amino acids. Germline V lookup: CDR1 SGHRS, CDR2 YFSETQ. The CDR3 loop reads CASSLYESETQYF. The CDR3 coding sequence is TGCGCCAGCAGCTTGTATGAGTCGGAGACCCAGTACTTC.